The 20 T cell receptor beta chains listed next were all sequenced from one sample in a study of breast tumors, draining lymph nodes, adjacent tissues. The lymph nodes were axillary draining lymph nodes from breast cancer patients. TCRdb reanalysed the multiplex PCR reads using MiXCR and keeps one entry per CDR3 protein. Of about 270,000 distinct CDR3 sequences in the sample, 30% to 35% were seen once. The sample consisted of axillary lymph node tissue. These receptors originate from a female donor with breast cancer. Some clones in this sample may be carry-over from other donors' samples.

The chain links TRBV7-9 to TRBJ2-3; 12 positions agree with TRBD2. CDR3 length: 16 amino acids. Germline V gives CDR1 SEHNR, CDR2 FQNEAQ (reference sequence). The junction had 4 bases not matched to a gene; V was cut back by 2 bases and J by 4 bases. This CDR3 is CASSLPSGGGADTQYF. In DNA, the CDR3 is TGTGCCAGCAGCTTACCTAGCGGGGGGGGCGCAGATACGCAGTATTTT.

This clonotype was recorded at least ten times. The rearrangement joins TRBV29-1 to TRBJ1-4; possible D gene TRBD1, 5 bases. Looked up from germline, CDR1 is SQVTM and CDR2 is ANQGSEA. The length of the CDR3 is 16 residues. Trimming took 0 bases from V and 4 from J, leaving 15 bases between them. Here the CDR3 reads CSVEDRELPGNEKLFF. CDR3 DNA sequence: TGCAGCGTTGAAGACAGGGAGTTACCGGGTAATGAAAAACTGTTTTTT.

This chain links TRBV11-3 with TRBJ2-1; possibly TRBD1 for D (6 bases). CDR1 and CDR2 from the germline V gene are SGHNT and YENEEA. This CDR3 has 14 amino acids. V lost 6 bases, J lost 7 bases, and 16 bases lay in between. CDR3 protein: CASSRGGTQNEQFF. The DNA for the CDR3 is TGTGCCAGCAGTAGAGGGGGTACACAGAATGAGCAGTTCTTC.

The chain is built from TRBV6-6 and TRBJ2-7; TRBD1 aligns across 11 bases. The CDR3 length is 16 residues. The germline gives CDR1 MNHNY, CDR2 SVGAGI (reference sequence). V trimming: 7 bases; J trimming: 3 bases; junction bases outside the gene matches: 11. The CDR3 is CASKNLGDRGFYEQYF. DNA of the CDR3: TGTGCCAGCAAAAACCTCGGGGACAGGGGGTTCTACGAGCAGTACTTC.

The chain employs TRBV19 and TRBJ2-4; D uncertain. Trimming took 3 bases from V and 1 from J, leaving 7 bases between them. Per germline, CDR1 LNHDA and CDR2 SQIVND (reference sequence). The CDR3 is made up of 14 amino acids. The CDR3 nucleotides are TGTGCCAGTAGTATGCAAGGGGCCAAAAACATTCAGTACTTC. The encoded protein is CASSMQGAKNIQYF.

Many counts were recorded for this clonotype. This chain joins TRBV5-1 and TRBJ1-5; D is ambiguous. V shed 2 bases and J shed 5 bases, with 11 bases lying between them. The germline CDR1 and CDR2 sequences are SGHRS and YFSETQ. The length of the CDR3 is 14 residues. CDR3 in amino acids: CASSLTGPDQPQHF. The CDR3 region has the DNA TGCGCCAGCAGCTTAACGGGCCCCGATCAGCCCCAGCATTTT.

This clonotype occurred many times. The CDR3 is CASSAFGGEKLFF. As DNA, the CDR3 is TGTGCCAGCAGCGCCTTTGGGGGTGAAAAACTGTTTTTT. This chain links TRBV9 with TRBJ1-4; D might be TRBD1 (5 bases). V was trimmed by 3 bases and J by 7 bases, leaving 10 bases between them. CDR3 length: 13 residues. The germline V gene has CDR1 SGDLS and CDR2 YYNGEE.

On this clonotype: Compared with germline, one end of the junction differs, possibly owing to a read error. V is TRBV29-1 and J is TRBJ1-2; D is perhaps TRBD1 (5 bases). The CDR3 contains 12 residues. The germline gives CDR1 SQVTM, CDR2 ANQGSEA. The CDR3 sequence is CGVGGQGHGYTF. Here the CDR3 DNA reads TGCGGCGTTGGAGGCCAGGGCCATGGCTACACCTTC.

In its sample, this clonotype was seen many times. This CDR3 reads CATSDLRTNYGYTF. CDR3 DNA sequence: TGTGCCACCAGTGATTTGAGGACAAACTATGGCTACACCTTC. The chain combines TRBV24-1 with TRBJ1-2; a possible D gene is TRBD1 (5 bases). CDR3 length equals 14 residues. Germline V gene lookup returns CDR1 KGHDR and CDR2 SFDVKD. The germline V and J ends were trimmed by 0 bases and 2 bases, with 6 bases remaining between them.

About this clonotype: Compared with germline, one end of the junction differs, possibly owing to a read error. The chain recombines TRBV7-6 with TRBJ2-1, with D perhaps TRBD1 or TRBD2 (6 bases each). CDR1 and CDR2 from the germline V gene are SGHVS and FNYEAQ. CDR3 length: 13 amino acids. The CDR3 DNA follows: TGTACCAGCAGGGGCGGGGAGAACAATGAGCAGTTCTTC. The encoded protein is CTSRGGENNEQFF. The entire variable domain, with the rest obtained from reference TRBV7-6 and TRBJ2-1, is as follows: GAGVSQSPRYKVTKRGQDVALRCDPISGHVSLYWYRQALGQGPEFLTYFNYEAQQDKSGLPNDRFSAERPEGSISTLTIQRTEQRDSAMYRCTSRGGENNEQFFGPGTRLTVL.

CDR3 sequence: CASSSGQGAEAFF. The CDR3 DNA sequence: TGCGCCAGCAGCTCGGGACAGGGGGCTGAAGCTTTCTTT. The chain couples TRBV5-1 to TRBJ1-1, with TRBD1 identical over 11 bases. The CDR3 has 13 residues. Looked up from germline, CDR1 is SGHRS and CDR2 is YFSETQ. J gave up 6 bases and V 3 bases, and 1 base lay outside the gene matches.

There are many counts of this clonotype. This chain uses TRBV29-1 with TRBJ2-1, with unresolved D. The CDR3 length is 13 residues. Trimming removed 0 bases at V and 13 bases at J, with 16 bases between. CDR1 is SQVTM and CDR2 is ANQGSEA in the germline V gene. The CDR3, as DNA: TGCAGCGTTGAAGATCGATCGGCTAGGAGACAGTTCTTC. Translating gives CSVEDRSARRQFF.

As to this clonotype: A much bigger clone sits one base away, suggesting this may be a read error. The CDR3: CASSFDGEVYIEQFF. The CDR3 region has the DNA TGTGCCAGTAGTTTCGACGGGGAGGTATACATTGAGCAGTTCTTC. The chain uses TRBV19 and TRBJ2-1, with D perhaps TRBD2 (6 bases). The CDR3 covers 15 residues. Germline CDR1 reads LNHDA; CDR2 reads SQIVND (reference sequence).

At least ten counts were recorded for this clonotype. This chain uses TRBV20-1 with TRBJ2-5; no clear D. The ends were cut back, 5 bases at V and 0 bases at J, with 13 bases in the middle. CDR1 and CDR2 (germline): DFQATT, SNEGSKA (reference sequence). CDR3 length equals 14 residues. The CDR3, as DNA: TGCAGTGCTCGCCGACGCCTCGACCAAGAGACCCAGTACTTC. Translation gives CSARRRLDQETQYF.

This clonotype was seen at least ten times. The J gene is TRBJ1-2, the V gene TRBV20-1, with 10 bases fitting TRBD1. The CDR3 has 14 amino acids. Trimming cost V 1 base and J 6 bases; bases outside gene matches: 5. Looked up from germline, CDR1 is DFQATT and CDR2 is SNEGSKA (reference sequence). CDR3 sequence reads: CSARGGQGPDGYTF. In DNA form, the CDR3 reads TGCAGTGCTAGAGGGGGACAGGGGCCGGATGGCTACACCTTC.

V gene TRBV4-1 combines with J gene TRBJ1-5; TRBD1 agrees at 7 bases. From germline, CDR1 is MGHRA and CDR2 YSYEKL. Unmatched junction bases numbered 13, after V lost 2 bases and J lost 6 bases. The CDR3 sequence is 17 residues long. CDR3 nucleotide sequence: TGCGCCAGCAGCCAAACCCTTCTTGGAGGGGGCAGTCAGCCCCAGCATTTT. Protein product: CASSQTLLGGGSQPQHF.

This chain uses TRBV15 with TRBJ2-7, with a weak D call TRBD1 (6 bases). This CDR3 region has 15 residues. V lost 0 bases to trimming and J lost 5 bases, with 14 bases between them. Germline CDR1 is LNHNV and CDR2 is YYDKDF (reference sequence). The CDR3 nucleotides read TGTGCCACCAGCAGAGAAATGGGGGCTTCCGACGAGCAGTACTTC. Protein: CATSREMGASDEQYF. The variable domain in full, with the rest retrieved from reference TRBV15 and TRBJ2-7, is DAMVIQNPRYQVTQFGKPVTLSCSQTLNHNVMYWYQQKSSQAPKLLFHYYDKDFNNEADTPDNFQSRRPNTSFCFLDIRSPGLGDTAMYLCATSREMGASDEQYFGPGTRLTVT.

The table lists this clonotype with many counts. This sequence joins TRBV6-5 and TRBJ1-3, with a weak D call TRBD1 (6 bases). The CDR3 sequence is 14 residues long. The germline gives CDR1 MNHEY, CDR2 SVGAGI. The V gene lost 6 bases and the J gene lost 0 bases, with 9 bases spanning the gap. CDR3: CASSQGGSGNTIYF. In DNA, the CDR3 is TGTGCCAGCAGCCAAGGGGGCTCTGGAAACACCATATATTTT.

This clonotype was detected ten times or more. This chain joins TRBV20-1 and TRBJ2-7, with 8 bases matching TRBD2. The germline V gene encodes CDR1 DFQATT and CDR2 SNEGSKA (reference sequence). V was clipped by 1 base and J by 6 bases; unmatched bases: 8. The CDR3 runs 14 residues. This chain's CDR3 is CSARGLSGSFEQYF. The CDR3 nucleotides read TGCAGTGCTAGAGGTTTGAGCGGGAGTTTCGAGCAGTACTTC.

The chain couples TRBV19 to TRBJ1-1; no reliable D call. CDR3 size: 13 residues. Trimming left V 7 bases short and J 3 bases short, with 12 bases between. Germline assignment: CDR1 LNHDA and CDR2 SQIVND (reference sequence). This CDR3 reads CASKTGRDTEAFF. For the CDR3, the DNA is TGTGCCAGTAAGACGGGGAGGGACACTGAAGCTTTCTTT.